This T cell receptor (beta chain) was profiled in a study of T cell repertoires and HLA-DP antigens. At the level of the study: Alloreactive CD4+ T cells targeted HLA-DP on transduced HeLa. Donor ages ranged from 18-to-29 to 60-to-69; a couple of men, one woman.

After approximately two weeks, CD4+ cells were restimulated more than 20 h with the same allogeneic DPB1. Cells were stimulated with HeLa cells transduced with HLA-DPA1/DPB1, HLA-DM, invariant chain and CD80. Study-level points and caveats: Average cumulative frequency of previously undetected clones was approximately 34% against one allele and 50% to 65% against the other.

CDR1 is MNHNS and CDR2 is SASEGT in the germline V gene. This CDR3 is built from 15 residues. The ends were cut back, 0 bases at V and 4 bases at J, with 7 bases in the middle. Primers targeted 54 TRBV and 13 TRBJ segments. The method was immunoSEQ multiplex PCR; TCRdb's version includes in-frame clones alone and lacks a portion of them. Of approximately 3,800 clones in the sample, less than 85% are singletons; the top ten hold over 20%. The receptor was derived from a woman aged 18 to 35 in good health and CMV-seronegative. The specimen was CD137- CD4+ T cells from cultured PBMCs. The J gene is TRBJ1-6, the V gene TRBV6-1; D gene unclear. CDR3 sequence reads: CASSEATTYNSPLHF. CDR3 nucleotides: TGTGCCAGCAGTGAAGCAACAACTTATAATTCACCCCTCCACTTT.